This T cell receptor beta chain came from a study of technical replicates of blood from a handful of donors. Here immunoSEQ multiplex PCR was the method, and the copy in TCRdb shows in-frame clones only, minus some. In the table there are fewer than 65,000 clones, about 87% of which are singletons. CDR1 GTSNPN and CDR2 SVGIG come from the germline V gene (reference sequence). CDR3 length: 14 amino acids. The J segment lost 6 bases and the V segment lost 7 bases, leaving 11 bases of the junction unmatched. This clone was counted once. This chain connects TRBV30 to TRBJ2-7, with 11 bases aligning to TRBD2. The specimen sequenced was PBMCs. This receptor was taken from a human donor in good health. Some clones in this sample may be carry-over from other donors' samples. Written as DNA, the CDR3 is TGTGCCTCAGAACGGTGGCTAGCGGGAGGCGAGCAGTACTTC. Its protein is CASERWLAGGEQYF.